This TCR beta chain was retrieved from a study of T-cell memory formation after mild COVID-19. The wider study: Among the donors, TCR clusters were largely specific to each donor. The study's findings and limits: Nothing showed for sure that second-wave clones peaking on day 37 were SARS-CoV-2 specific. Among contracting clones, CD4+ were mainly CM/EM and CD8+ enriched in EMRA. Pre-infection memory carried some responding clones, suggesting that cross-reactive memory joined.

In this sample, this clonotype turned up a few times. The target antigen is unknown. TCRdb independently ran MiXCR on the 5' RACE reads; one entry per CDR3 protein. The sample carries 250,000 to 300,000 distinct CDR3 sequences, about 17% recorded once. Trimming took off 6 bases at V and 9 bases at J, with 18 bases between the two ends. Germline V CDR1 and CDR2: SQVTM, ANQGSEA. The CDR3 runs 13 residues. This rearrangement joins TRBV29-1 to TRBJ2-1; D is perhaps TRBD1 (6 bases). The material sequenced was PBMCs or a T cell subset sorted from them (not recorded which). The sequence was collected from a man between 18 and 35 years old who had mild COVID-19 (a few samples of this study predate the infection). Cell type and time point are not known. CDR3: CSVTGTQRGEQFF. Here the CDR3 DNA reads TGCAGCGTCACCGGGACACAGAGGGGTGAGCAGTTCTTC.